Presented here are 29 T cell receptor beta chains from one specimen sequenced in a study of blood T cell repertoires in COVID-19. Using immunoSEQ multiplex PCR, the repertoire was profiled, and TCRdb retains in-frame clones only, with some absent. The sample records about 160,000 clones, around 85% being singletons. Sequencing was performed on peripheral blood. These receptor sequences come from a human donor with acute or convalescent COVID-19. The donor label of this sample is uncertain.

The V and J genes are TRBV2 and TRBJ2-4, with 11 bases lining up with TRBD2. CDR3 length equals 13 residues. Per germline, CDR1 SNHLY and CDR2 FYNNEI. Trimming at V came to 6 bases and at J to 6 bases, leaving 1 base not matched to a gene. The CDR3 nucleotides are TGTGCCAGCAGCGGGACTAGCGGAAACATTCAGTACTTC. Its translation is CASSGTSGNIQYF.

The J gene is TRBJ1-4, the V gene TRBV7-2; D remains ambiguous. CDR3 size: 15 residues. Trimming left V 4 bases short and J 0 bases short, with 9 bases between. Germline CDR1 SGHTA, CDR2 FQGNSA. CDR3 sequence (DNA): TGTGCCAGCAGCTCCGCGGGAACAACTAATGAAAAACTGTTTTTT. Encoded protein: CASSSAGTTNEKLFF.

The chain links TRBV5-1 to TRBJ2-3, with 9 bases that match TRBD2. The germline V gene has CDR1 SGHRS and CDR2 YFSETQ. V shed 0 bases, J shed 3 bases, and the junction held 20 bases outside the gene matches. This CDR3 has 21 amino acids. This chain's CDR3 is CASSLVGNSGGDPGYTDTQYF. The DNA for the CDR3 is TGCGCCAGCAGCTTGGTGGGGAATAGCGGGGGCGACCCTGGGTATACAGATACGCAGTATTTT. The whole variable domain, filled in from reference TRBV5-1 and TRBJ2-3, reads KAGVTQTPRYLIKTRGQQVTLSCSPISGHRSVSWYQQTPGQGLQFLFEYFSETQRNKGNFPGRFSGRQFSNSRSEMNVSTLELGDSALYLCASSLVGNSGGDPGYTDTQYFGPGTRLTVL.

The chain uses TRBV24-1 and TRBJ1-5; 7 bases map to TRBD1. CDR3 length equals 14 residues. CDR1 KGHDR and CDR2 SFDVKD come from the germline V gene. The ends lost 4 bases at V and 2 bases at J; junction bases unmatched: 1. CDR3 amino acids: CATSEGQGNQPQHF. The CDR3 DNA reads TGTGCCACCAGTGAAGGACAGGGCAATCAGCCCCAGCATTTT.

This clone was seen more than once but under ten times. This sequence joins TRBV4-1 and TRBJ2-2, with 8 bases fitting TRBD2. The V segment lost 6 bases and the J segment 5 bases; nucleotides outside the gene matches: 8. Germline V lookup: CDR1 MGHRA, CDR2 YSYEKL. This CDR3 contains 15 residues. CDR3 bases: TGCGCCAGCAGGATTGGACTAGCAGGTACCGGGGAGCTGTTTTTT. Its protein is CASRIGLAGTGELFF.

The chain couples TRBV12-5 to TRBJ2-5; TRBD1 aligns across 10 bases. The CDR3 covers 14 residues. Germline loops: CDR1 LGHNT, CDR2 FRNRAP. Trimming at V came to 7 bases and at J to 1 base, leaving 3 bases not matched to a gene. CDR3 coding DNA: TGTGCTAGTGCGACAGGGGGCCCCCAAGAGACCCAGTACTTC. Residues: CASATGGPQETQYF.

This chain links TRBV6-5 with TRBJ2-2; 7 bases are shared with TRBD2. Trimming removed 7 bases from V and 4 bases from J; junction bases left unmatched: 9. Germline CDR1 MNHEY, CDR2 SVGAGI. The CDR3 is 15 residues long. The CDR3 sequence: CASTRSGVGTGELFF. CDR3 nucleotides: TGTGCCAGCACCCGAAGCGGGGTCGGCACCGGGGAGCTGTTTTTT.

This clone was seen only a few times. The chain combines TRBV6-5 with TRBJ1-2; D remains unclear. Trimming shortened V by 7 bases and J by 8 bases, and 14 bases separated the two germline ends. Germline V CDR1 and CDR2: MNHEY, SVGAGI. The CDR3 extends over 12 amino acids. CDR3 in amino acids: CASTVRASGYTF. CDR3 bases: TGTGCCAGCACGGTGCGAGCGAGCGGCTACACCTTC.

The chain carries TRBV5-4 and TRBJ2-3, with 10 bases matching TRBD1. CDR1 and CDR2 from the germline V gene are SGHNT and YYREEE (reference sequence). The junction had 3 bases not matched to a gene; V was cut back by 2 bases and J by 0 bases. The length of the CDR3 is 16 residues. The CDR3 here is CASSFMTGGSTDTQYF. In DNA form, the CDR3 reads TGTGCCAGCAGCTTCATGACAGGGGGCAGCACAGATACGCAGTATTTT.

CDR3 sequence (DNA): TGTGCCAGCAGCTTAAGATGGACAGCCGGGGAGCTGTTTTTT. Protein: CASSLRWTAGELFF. The genes are TRBV7-2 and TRBJ2-2, with TRBD1 as a possible D gene (6 bases). CDR3 size: 14 residues. Trimming took 2 bases from V and 6 from J, leaving 10 bases between them. Germline values: CDR1 SGHTA, CDR2 FQGNSA.

In its sample, this clone was seen a few times. V and J are TRBV4-1 and TRBJ2-7, with 10 bases that match TRBD1. Germline CDR1 and CDR2: MGHRA and YSYEKL. This CDR3 has 15 amino acids. The V segment lost 4 bases and the J segment 7 bases; nucleotides outside the gene matches: 10. CDR3 in amino acids: CASSRPGQGLGEQYF. DNA of the CDR3: TGCGCCAGCAGCCGACCGGGACAGGGGTTGGGAGAGCAGTACTTC.

V is TRBV3-1 (or the pseudogene TRBV3-2) and J is TRBJ1-2, with TRBD1 matching over 10 bases. From germline, CDR1 is LGHDT and CDR2 YNNKEL (reference sequence). The CDR3 has 15 residues. Trimming cost V 4 bases and J 8 bases; bases outside gene matches: 10. The CDR3 bases are TGTGCCAGCAGCCGGGACAGGGGATTGTTGCGGGGCTACACCTTC. Translation gives CASSRDRGLLRGYTF.

Notes on this clone: This sequence may be a read error, since a much larger clone differs from it by one base. The rearrangement joins TRBV6-5 to TRBJ1-3; no reliable D call. The V gene's germline CDR1 is MNHEY and CDR2 SVGAGI. This CDR3 spans 12 amino acids. Trimming shortened V by 4 bases and J by 4 bases, and 5 bases separated the two germline ends. CDR3 sequence reads: CASSLQGNTIYF. The DNA of the CDR3 is TGTGCCAGCAGTTTACAGGGAAACACCATATATTTT.

This chain uses TRBV20-1 with TRBJ2-1; the match to TRBD1 covers 9 bases. The length of the CDR3 is 15 residues. V dropped 3 bases and J dropped 2; count of bases not matched to a gene: 5. Germline V lookup: CDR1 DFQATT, CDR2 SNEGSKA (reference sequence). Here the CDR3 reads CSASFGTGTYNEQFF. CDR3 in DNA: TGCAGTGCTAGTTTCGGGACAGGGACCTACAATGAGCAGTTCTTC.

This chain links TRBV6-5 with TRBJ1-1; no definite D call. Trimming took off 4 bases at V and 1 base at J, with 13 bases between the two ends. This CDR3 is 15 amino acids long. Germline CDR1 is MNHEY and CDR2 is SVGAGI. The CDR3, as DNA: TGTGCCAGCAGTTCCCTTACCTCAGGGAACACTGAAGCTTTCTTT. It codes for CASSSLTSGNTEAFF.

This clone has just one count. This sequence joins TRBV27 and TRBJ2-7; 10 bases are a match to TRBD1. After removal of 6 bases from V and 5 bases from J, the junction contained 19 bases not matched to a gene. CDR1 is MNHEY and CDR2 is SMNVEV in the germline V gene (reference sequence). The CDR3 runs to 18 residues. The chain's CDR3 is CASRYTSGTGEGYDEQYF. CDR3 bases: TGTGCCAGCAGATACACCTCCGGGACAGGGGAGGGGTATGACGAGCAGTACTTC.

The rearrangement links TRBV7-2 to TRBJ1-1; D not resolved. There are 14 residues in the CDR3. Between the trimmed V and J ends, which lost 1 base and 4 bases, there was a span of 10 bases. Germline assignment: CDR1 SGHTA and CDR2 FQGNSA. CDR3 nucleotides: TGTGCCAGCAGCTTAGACAGTAGGCCCACTGAAGCTTTCTTT. Its protein is CASSLDSRPTEAFF.

The genes are TRBV9 and TRBJ1-2, with 9 bases matching TRBD1. Germline V gene lookup returns CDR1 SGDLS and CDR2 YYNGEE. The ends lost 3 bases at V and 10 bases at J; junction bases unmatched: 7. The CDR3 has 13 amino acids. CDR3 protein: CASSASGQGYYTF. The CDR3 DNA reads TGTGCCAGCAGCGCCTCGGGACAGGGTTACTACACCTTC.

This chain links TRBV6-4 with TRBJ1-2; 7 nucleotides align to TRBD1. The CDR3 extends over 13 amino acids. Looked up from germline, CDR1 is MRHNA and CDR2 is SNTAGT. With 3 bases clipped from V and 4 bases from J, the junction kept 2 bases outside the gene matches. CDR3 bases: TGTGCCAGCAGTGAAACAGGGGCCTATGGCTACACCTTC. It specifies CASSETGAYGYTF.

This chain connects TRBV5-1 to TRBJ2-6; 9 bases agree with TRBD1. Looked up from germline, CDR1 is SGHRS and CDR2 is YFSETQ. V was clipped by 3 bases and J by 1 base; unmatched bases: 2. The CDR3 runs 16 residues. CDR3 loop: CASSSGTGSGANVLTF. Here the CDR3 DNA reads TGCGCCAGCAGCTCCGGGACAGGGTCTGGGGCCAACGTCCTGACTTTC.

The rearrangement links TRBV27 to TRBJ2-1; TRBD2 aligns across 7 bases. Germline CDR1 reads MNHEY; CDR2 reads SMNVEV (reference sequence). This CDR3 spans 14 amino acids. V lost 6 bases to trimming and J lost 4 bases; unmatched junction nucleotides: 6. The CDR3 protein is CASRASGVYNEQFF. The CDR3, as DNA: TGTGCCAGCAGGGCTAGCGGCGTATACAATGAGCAGTTCTTC.

The chain uses TRBV7-3 and TRBJ1-1, with D possibly being TRBD1 (5 bases). The ends were cut back, 0 bases at V and 2 bases at J, with 25 bases in the middle. Germline assignment: CDR1 SGHTA and CDR2 FQGTGA. The CDR3 totals 20 residues. The CDR3: CASSLTHQTARRQSNTEAFF. CDR3 in DNA: TGTGCCAGCAGCTTAACCCACCAGACCGCCAGGCGACAGTCAAACACTGAAGCTTTCTTT.

The rearrangement uses TRBV7-2 and TRBJ2-7; weak D call: TRBD1 (5 bases). V shed 0 bases and J shed 9 bases, with 21 bases lying between them. This CDR3 contains 16 residues. Looked up from germline, CDR1 is SGHTA and CDR2 is FQGNSA. The CDR3 sequence: CASSLANQGLTRRQYF. The DNA of the CDR3 is TGTGCCAGCAGCTTAGCTAACCAGGGTTTAACGAGGCGGCAGTACTTC.

This clone occurred a few times. This chain's CDR3 is CASSGPDREGNQPQHF. The CDR3 DNA is TGTGCCAGCAGTGGCCCGGACAGGGAAGGCAATCAGCCCCAGCATTTT. J is TRBJ1-5 and V is TRBV6-4, with 8 bases aligning to TRBD1. Losses at the gene ends were 4 bases for V and 2 bases for J; bases not matched to a gene: 7. CDR3 length equals 16 residues. The germline gives CDR1 MRHNA, CDR2 SNTAGT.

The V call is TRBV4-1, the J call TRBJ1-2, with D possibly being TRBD1 (5 bases). This CDR3 spans 15 amino acids. CDR1 and CDR2 (germline): MGHRA, YSYEKL. Between the trimmed V and J ends, which lost 7 bases and 2 bases, there was a span of 17 bases. CDR3 in DNA: TGCGCCAGCACCCTGGGGCAGACAGAAAACTATGGCTACACCTTC. It specifies CASTLGQTENYGYTF.

This chain uses TRBV4-2 with TRBJ1-2; no firm D call. This CDR3 has 16 residues. Germline V CDR1 and CDR2: LGHNA, YNFKEQ. Trimming took off 4 bases at V and 0 bases at J, with 15 bases between the two ends. The CDR3 region has the DNA TGTGCCAGCAGCCCGAACGGCAGCGGGGCTAACTATGGCTACACCTTC. Protein: CASSPNGSGANYGYTF.

CDR3 residues: CASSPKYGGFNYGYTF. The CDR3 DNA reads as TGTGCCAGCAGCCCGAAGTATGGGGGGTTTAACTATGGCTACACCTTC. This sequence joins TRBV13 and TRBJ1-2; perhaps TRBD1 as D (5 bases). Per the germline V gene, CDR1 is PRHDT and CDR2 is FYEKMQ (reference sequence). Trimming took off 5 bases at V and 1 base at J, with 17 bases between the two ends. The CDR3 is 16 amino acids.

The chain is built from TRBV5-4 and TRBJ1-6; D unclear. Trimming removed 3 bases at V and 5 bases at J, with 9 bases between. This CDR3 is 14 amino acids long. Germline V gene lookup returns CDR1 SGHNT and CDR2 YYREEE (reference sequence). Here the CDR3 reads CASSSDINNSPLHF. DNA for the CDR3: TGTGCCAGCAGCTCCGACATAAATAATTCACCCCTCCACTTT.

CDR3 amino acids: CASSRGGVTVSGNTIYF. The CDR3 nucleotides are TGCGCCAGCAGCCGAGGCGGGGTGACAGTCTCTGGAAACACCATATATTTT. The rearrangement uses TRBV4-1 and TRBJ1-3, with D tentatively TRBD1 (5 bases). The CDR3 totals 17 residues. In germline, CDR1 is MGHRA, CDR2 YSYEKL. The V and J ends lost 4 bases and 0 bases respectively, with 16 bases between them.